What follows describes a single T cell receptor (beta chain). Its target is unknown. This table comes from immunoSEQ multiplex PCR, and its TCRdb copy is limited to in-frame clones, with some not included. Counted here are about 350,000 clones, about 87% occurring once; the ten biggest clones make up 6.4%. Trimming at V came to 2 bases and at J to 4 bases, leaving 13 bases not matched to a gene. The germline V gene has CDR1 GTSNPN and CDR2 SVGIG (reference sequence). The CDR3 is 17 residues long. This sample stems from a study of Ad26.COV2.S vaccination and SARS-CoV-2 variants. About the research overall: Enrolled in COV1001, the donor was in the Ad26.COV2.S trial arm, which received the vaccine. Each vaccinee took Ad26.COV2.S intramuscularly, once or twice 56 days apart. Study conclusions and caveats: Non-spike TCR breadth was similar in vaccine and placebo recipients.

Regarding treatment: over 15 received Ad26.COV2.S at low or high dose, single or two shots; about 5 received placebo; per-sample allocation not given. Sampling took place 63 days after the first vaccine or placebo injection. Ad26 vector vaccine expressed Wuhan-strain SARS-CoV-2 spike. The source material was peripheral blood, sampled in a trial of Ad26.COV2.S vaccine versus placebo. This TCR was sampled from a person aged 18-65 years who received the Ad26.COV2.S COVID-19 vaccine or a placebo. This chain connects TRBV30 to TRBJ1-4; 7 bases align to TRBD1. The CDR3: CAWSTPTGDWGNEKLFF. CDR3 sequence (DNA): TGTGCCTGGAGTACCCCCACAGGGGACTGGGGTAATGAAAAACTGTTTTTT.